The source of this TCR beta chain is a study of shared clonotypes between healthy human individuals. A word on this clone: The antigen is undetermined.

V lost 1 base and J lost 4; bases outside the gene matches: 7. The CDR3 is made up of 16 amino acids. CDR1 and CDR2 from the germline V gene are SEHNR and FQNEAQ (reference sequence). Terminally differentiated effector memory CD45RA+ cells were excluded from the naive CD8 cells, which were CD45RO-negative and positively selected for CCR7. Notes on the study in general: Clonotypes not shared had lower generation probabilities than those common to all four donors.

The assay ran at deep level. Sorted-subset replicate PCRs used 150 to 200 ng DNA, about 30,000 T cell genomes. Sequenced by immunoSEQ multiplex PCR; TCRdb stores in-frame clones only, minus some. Among millions of clones listed, about 95% were seen once. This rearrangement joins TRBV7-9 to TRBJ2-3; 8 bases line up with TRBD2. The specimen sequenced was naive CD8+ T cells sorted from blood. The sequence derives from a young man in good health. As DNA, the CDR3 is TGTGCCAGCAGCTTAGTTGGACTAGCTTATTCAGATACGCAGTATTTT. Translation gives CASSLVGLAYSDTQYF.